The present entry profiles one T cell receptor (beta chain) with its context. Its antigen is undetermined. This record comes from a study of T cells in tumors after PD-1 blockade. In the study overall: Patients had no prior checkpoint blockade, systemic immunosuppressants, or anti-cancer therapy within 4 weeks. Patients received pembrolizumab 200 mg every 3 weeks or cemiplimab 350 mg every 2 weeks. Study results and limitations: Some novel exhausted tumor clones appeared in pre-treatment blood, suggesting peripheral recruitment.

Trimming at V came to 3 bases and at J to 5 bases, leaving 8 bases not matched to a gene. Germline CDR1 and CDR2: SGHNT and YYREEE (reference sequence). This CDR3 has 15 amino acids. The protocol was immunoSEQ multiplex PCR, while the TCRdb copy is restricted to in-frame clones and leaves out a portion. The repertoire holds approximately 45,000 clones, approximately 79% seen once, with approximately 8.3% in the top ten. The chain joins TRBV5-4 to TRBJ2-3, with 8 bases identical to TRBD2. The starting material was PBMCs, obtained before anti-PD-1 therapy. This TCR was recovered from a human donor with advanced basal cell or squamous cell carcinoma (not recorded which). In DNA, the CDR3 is TGTGCCAGCAGCTGGTGGACTAGCTCAGAAGATACGCAGTATTTT. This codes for CASSWWTSSEDTQYF.